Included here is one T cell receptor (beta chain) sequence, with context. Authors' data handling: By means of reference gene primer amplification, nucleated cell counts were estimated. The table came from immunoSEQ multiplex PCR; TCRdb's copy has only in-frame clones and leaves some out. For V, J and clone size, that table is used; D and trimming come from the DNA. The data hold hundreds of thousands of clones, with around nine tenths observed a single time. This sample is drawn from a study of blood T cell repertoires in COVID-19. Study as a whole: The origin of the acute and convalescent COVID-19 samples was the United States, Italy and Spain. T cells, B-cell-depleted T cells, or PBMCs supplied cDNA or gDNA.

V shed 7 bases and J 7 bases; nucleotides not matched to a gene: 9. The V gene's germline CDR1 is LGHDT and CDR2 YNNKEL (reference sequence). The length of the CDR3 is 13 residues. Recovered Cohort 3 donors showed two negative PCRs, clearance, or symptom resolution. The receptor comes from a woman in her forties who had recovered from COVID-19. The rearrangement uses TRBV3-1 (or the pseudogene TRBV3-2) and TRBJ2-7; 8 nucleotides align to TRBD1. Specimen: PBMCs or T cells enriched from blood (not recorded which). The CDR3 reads CASIGQGAREQYF. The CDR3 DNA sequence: TGTGCCAGCATTGGGCAGGGGGCTAGGGAGCAGTACTTC.